This T cell receptor beta chain was sequenced during a study of blood T cell repertoires in COVID-19. Study-wide context: Acute and convalescent COVID-19 specimens originated in the United States, Italy and Spain. T cells, B-cell-depleted T cells, or PBMCs provided the cDNA or gDNA that served as material.

In the authors' workflow: Estimation of nucleated cell counts relied on the amplification of reference gene primers. Profiling relied on immunoSEQ multiplex PCR, and the TCRdb table lists in-frame clones only, not all of them. The V and J calls and clone size are taken from that table; D and trimming were inferred from the DNA. The data show around 140,000 clones, with approximately 84% seen just once and roughly 2.5% held by the top ten. The CDR3 runs 16 residues. Trimming removed 1 base at V and 5 bases at J, with 20 bases between. From germline, CDR1 is SQVTM and CDR2 ANQGSEA. This clonotype originated in a human donor with acute or convalescent COVID-19. The donor label of this sample is uncertain. The sample taken for sequencing was peripheral blood. This rearrangement joins TRBV29-1 to TRBJ1-2, with TRBD1 as a possible D gene (5 bases). The CDR3 sequence is CSVEGSIGALGYGYTF. In DNA, the CDR3 is TGCAGCGTTGAAGGTTCCATAGGGGCCCTAGGGTATGGCTACACCTTC.